These T cell receptor beta chains were read from a single sample in a study of T cell responses to AZD1222 COVID-19 vaccine. The method was immunoSEQ multiplex PCR; TCRdb's version includes in-frame clones alone and lacks a portion of them. The data hold 70,000 or so clones, with 83% observed a single time. The material sequenced was peripheral blood, taken 28 days after the second AZD1222 dose. The receptors originated from an adult who received the AZD1222 COVID-19 vaccine. The CDR3 runs from the conserved cysteine through the conserved F or W. Fields, in order: V gene, clone size, D gene, J gene, CDR3 DNA, CDR3 protein. The D gene is left open where the match is weak. The size field is filled for only some rows; it gives once, few, many or a size class.

V: TRBV6-2/TRBV6-3; size: -; D: -; J: TRBJ1-6; DNA: TGTGCCAGCAGTTACCCCCGGGACTACTCACCCCTCCACTTT; CDR3: CASSYPRDYSPLHF
V: TRBV19; size: -; D: -; J: TRBJ2-7; DNA: TGTGCCAGTAGTTCCCGATCCGGCGGGCGGACCTACGAGCAGTACTTC; CDR3: CASSSRSGGRTYEQYF
V: TRBV4-2; size: once; D: TRBD1; J: TRBJ2-7; DNA: TGTGCCAGCAGCCAAGATCGAGGAACAGGGGGCTACGAGCAGTACTTC; CDR3: CASSQDRGTGGYEQYF
V: TRBV11-3; size: -; D: TRBD1; J: TRBJ1-3; DNA: TGTGCCAGCAGCTCCCGACAGGGGGCCTCGGAAAACACCATATATTTT; CDR3: CASSSRQGASENTIYF
V: TRBV2; size: -; D: -; J: TRBJ2-3; DNA: TGTGCCAGCAGTGTGGTAGTACCCACAGATACGCAGTATTTT; CDR3: CASSVVVPTDTQYF
V: TRBV13; size: -; D: TRBD1; J: TRBJ1-4; DNA: TGTGCCAGCAGATTCACAGGGGGGGGTGAAAAACTGTTTTTT; CDR3: CASRFTGGGEKLFF
V: TRBV5-1; size: few; D: -; J: TRBJ1-1; DNA: TGCGCCAGCAGCTTGGCCTCTCAGATGAACACTGAAGCTTTCTTT; CDR3: CASSLASQMNTEAFF
V: TRBV19; size: -; D: -; J: TRBJ1-5; DNA: TGTGCCAGTATGGGGGGCTTTCAGCCCCAGCATTTT; CDR3: CASMGGFQPQHF
V: TRBV18; size: -; D: -; J: TRBJ2-7; DNA: TGTGCCAGCTCACCATTAGACCAGTTAGGCTACGAGCAGTACTTC; CDR3: CASSPLDQLGYEQYF
V: TRBV9; size: -; D: -; J: TRBJ1-4; DNA: TGTGCCAGCAGCCCCCTCGGGGGTTACGTTGGTGAAAAACTGTTTTTT; CDR3: CASSPLGGYVGEKLFF
V: TRBV25-1; size: -; D: -; J: TRBJ1-1; DNA: TGTGCCAGCATGAACTGGGACCTGAACACTGAAGCTTTCTTT; CDR3: CASMNWDLNTEAFF
V: TRBV12-5; size: -; D: TRBD1; J: TRBJ2-7; DNA: TGTGCTAGTGCCCCGGGACAGGGGTCCTACGAGCAGTACTTC; CDR3: CASAPGQGSYEQYF